One T cell receptor beta chain is described in this entry. Its specificity is unknown. This record belongs to a study of response to subunit inactivated influenza vaccine. A single record per CDR3 protein comes from TCRdb applying MiXCR to the RT-PCR reads. The data hold 550,000 to 800,000 distinct CDR3 sequences, with about 14% observed a single time. The CDR3 extends over 13 amino acids. V was trimmed by 5 bases and J by 9 bases, leaving 14 bases between them. Study observations and caveats: Authors suggested few new T cells are recruited by each seasonal influenza vaccination.

This receptor was obtained from a man aged 50 to 59 who received an inactivated influenza vaccine. The gene calls are TRBV12-3 or TRBV12-4 and TRBJ1-3; no clear D. The material was PBMCs from blood, obtained 14 to 15 days before vaccination. The CDR3 loop reads CASSPEPLGTIYF. The CDR3 region has the DNA TGTGCCAGCAGTCCGGAACCCCTTGGCACCATATATTTT.